What follows are 17 T cell receptor beta chains derived from one specimen sequenced in a study of tumor-infiltrating lymphocytes in primary liver carcinoma. Starting material of 500 to 600 ng total RNA yielded TCR beta cDNA via a constant-region primer. The TCR beta library was amplified through three nested multiplex PCR rounds in a modified ARM-PCR procedure. The opening two PCR rounds, ten to eleven cycles each, paired TRBV1-TRBV30 forward primers with a C-beta reverse primer. MiXCR, applied by TCRdb to the multiplex PCR reads, yields one record per CDR3 protein. The sample has approximately 92,000 distinct CDR3 sequences, around two thirds seen once. The tissue used was unsorted bulk material of about 19-33 mg. RNA and DNA were co-extracted from it with the AllPrep DNA/RNA mini kit. The sequenced sample was liver tumor tissue from sampling region 5. Subset denoted: tumor region T5, tumor centre. Receptors originate from an older woman with primary liver carcinoma and hepatitis B virus infection.

This clonotype was counted only a few times. This rearrangement joins TRBV18 to TRBJ2-3; D unclear. From germline, CDR1 is KGHSH and CDR2 LQKENI. Deletions cut 5 bases from V and 0 bases from J, with 9 bases between. CDR3 length: 14 residues. The CDR3 is CASSTRPSTDTQYF. As DNA, the CDR3 is TGTGCCAGCTCAACCCGTCCTAGCACAGATACGCAGTATTTT.

This clonotype has a count of ten or more. The V gene is TRBV7-8, the J gene TRBJ2-7; possibly TRBD1 for D (6 bases). The CDR3 spans 13 residues. The V gene's germline CDR1 is SGHVS and CDR2 FQNEAQ. The V gene lost 5 bases and the J gene lost 4 bases, with 12 bases spanning the gap. The CDR3 loop is CASSNRALYEQYF. CDR3 sequence (DNA): TGTGCCAGCAGCAACAGGGCCTTATACGAGCAGTACTTC.

The CDR3 reads CAISELAGGRDGQFF. CDR3 DNA: TGTGCCATCAGTGAACTAGCGGGAGGAAGGGATGGACAGTTCTTC. The chain employs TRBV10-3 and TRBJ2-1, with 12 bases that match TRBD2. The CDR3 loop spans 15 amino acids. Per germline, CDR1 ENHRY and CDR2 SYGVKD. Germline trimming cut 3 bases from V and 13 bases from J; bases unmatched to any gene: 10.

To note about this clonotype: The missing conserved phenylalanine or tryptophan at the end of this CDR3 makes a read error likely. V and J are TRBV11-2 and TRBJ2-5; no clear D gene. The CDR3 is 12 amino acids. Germline loops: CDR1 SGHAT, CDR2 FQNNGV. This CDR3 reads CGSSLDTETQYV. DNA of the CDR3: TGTGGCAGCAGTTTAGACACAGAGACCCAGTACGTC.

This chain uses TRBV11-2 with TRBJ2-5; no clear D gene. CDR1 SGHAT and CDR2 FQNNGV come from the germline V gene. The CDR3 contains 15 residues. With 5 bases removed from V and 4 bases from J, the gap between germline ends came to 17 bases. CDR3 protein: CASSIRPSYGETQYF. In nucleotides, the CDR3 is TGTGCCAGCAGCATCCGACCCAGCTACGGAGAGACCCAGTACTTC.

A single count supports this clonotype. The conserved phenylalanine or tryptophan normally closing the CDR3 is absent here, so this likely arose from a read error. The rearrangement uses TRBV6-6 and TRBJ1-5, with TRBD1 matching 8 bases. Germline V gene sequence: CDR1 MNHNY, CDR2 SVGAGI (reference sequence). The CDR3 loop spans 14 amino acids. CDR3 coding DNA: TGTGCCAGCAGTTACCAGGGGGCCGGACAGCTCCAGCATCTT. This sequence encodes CASSYQGAGQLQHL.

This clonotype showed up just once. At one of its ends the junction is not consistent with the germline gene, which may arise from a read error. The V gene is TRBV29-1, the J gene TRBJ2-1, with D perhaps assigned TRBD1 or TRBD2 (5 bases each). This CDR3 comprises 16 residues. Germline CDR1 is SQVTM and CDR2 is ANQGSEA. The CDR3 reads CSAYNLGASSFNEQFF. The DNA for the CDR3 is TGCAGCGCCTACAATCTAGGGGCTAGCTCCTTCAATGAGCAGTTCTTC.

As concerns this clonotype: The conserved phenylalanine or tryptophan is not found at the CDR3 terminus, so this likely reflects a read error. V is TRBV12-3 or TRBV12-4 and J is TRBJ1-5; unclear D gene. The CDR3 spans 15 residues. CDR3 residues: CVSSPTTSSDQPQHS. The CDR3, as DNA: TGTGTCAGCAGTCCGACAACGAGCTCCGATCAGCCCCAGCATTCT.

Regarding this clonotype: A much bigger clone sits one base away, suggesting this may be a read error. The V and J genes are TRBV10-2 and TRBJ2-4, with TRBD2 matching over 8 bases. The CDR3 has 15 residues. The germline V gene encodes CDR1 WSHSY and CDR2 SAAADI. Trimming at V came to 4 bases and at J to 2 bases, leaving 4 bases not matched to a gene. In nucleotides, the CDR3 is TGCGCCAGCAGTGTACTAGCGGTACCCAAAAACATTCAGTACTTC. Its protein product is CASSVLAVPKNIQYF.

This clonotype appeared many times. The chain employs TRBV29-1 and TRBJ2-3, with 11 bases identical to TRBD1. The germline CDR1 and CDR2 sequences are SQVTM and ANQGSEA. This CDR3 contains 13 residues. Losses at the gene ends were 8 bases for V and 6 bases for J; bases not matched to a gene: 7. The CDR3 loop reads CSTGQGVPDTQYF. For the CDR3, the DNA is TGCAGCACGGGACAGGGGGTCCCGGATACGCAGTATTTT.

This chain uses TRBV6-2 or TRBV6-3 with TRBJ2-7; no reliable D call. V lost 8 bases and J 4 bases, leaving 33 bases between the germline ends. CDR1 is MNHEY, CDR2 SVGEGT, per germline. The CDR3 totals 19 residues. CDR3 nucleotide sequence: TGTGCCAGCGCGCGCCAAATTAACATAAACACTGGGCGCCGATACGAGCAGTACTTC. Residues: CASARQININTGRRYEQYF.

This clonotype was seen once. The chain employs TRBV28 and TRBJ2-5; TRBD1 matches at 12 bases. V dropped 5 bases and J dropped 5; count of bases not matched to a gene: 9. The CDR3 runs to 16 residues. Germline assignment: CDR1 MDHEN and CDR2 SYDVKM. Here the CDR3 DNA reads TGTGCCAGCAGTCCAAGGGACAGGGGGCACGTTGAGACCCAGTACTTC. This sequence encodes CASSPRDRGHVETQYF.

This clonotype occurred many times. This chain connects TRBV5-1 to TRBJ1-1, with unresolved D. The V gene lost 4 bases and the J gene lost 2 bases, with 6 bases spanning the gap. From germline, CDR1 is SGHRS and CDR2 YFSETQ. The CDR3 length is 12 residues. CDR3 in DNA: TGCGCCAGCAGCGACGTCAACACTGAAGCTTTCTTT. Encoded protein: CASSDVNTEAFF.

In its sample, this clonotype was seen once. The chain links TRBV5-6 to TRBJ2-7; D is ambiguous. Germline CDR1 reads SGHDT; CDR2 reads YYEEEE. The CDR3 consists of 14 residues. Trimming removed 4 bases from V and 3 bases from J, with 14 bases in between. The CDR3 protein is CASSPISRYYEQYF. Here the CDR3 DNA reads TGTGCCAGCAGCCCGATTAGCCGATACTACGAGCAGTACTTC.

The rearrangement links TRBV28 to TRBJ1-3; possibly TRBD1 for D (6 bases). The ends were cut back, 7 bases at V and 3 bases at J, with 13 bases in the middle. CDR1 MDHEN and CDR2 SYDVKM come from the germline V gene. This CDR3 is 14 amino acids long. CDR3 protein: CASKDRSNGNTIYF. CDR3 DNA: TGTGCCAGCAAGGACAGAAGCAATGGAAACACCATATATTTT.

This clonotype has ten or more counts. This chain connects TRBV5-4 to TRBJ2-2; 7 bases match TRBD2. Per germline, CDR1 SGHNT and CDR2 YYREEE (reference sequence). V trimming: 4 bases; J trimming: 4 bases; junction bases outside the gene matches: 7. The length of the CDR3 is 15 residues. The CDR3 DNA reads as TGTGCCAGCAGCCCGGAGGTAGCGGGCACCGGGGAGCTGTTTTTT. It yields the protein CASSPEVAGTGELFF.

In this sample, this clonotype turned up once. In this CDR3 the conserved last residue, phenylalanine or tryptophan, is missing, so a read error is likely. V usage is TRBV6-5 and J usage is TRBJ2-3; D gene ambiguous. Germline CDR1 is MNHEY and CDR2 is SVGAGI. CDR3 length: 14 amino acids. This chain's CDR3 is CASSYVSGTDTQYL. CDR3 nucleotide sequence: TGTGCCAGCAGTTACGTGTCCGGCACAGATACACAGTATCTT.